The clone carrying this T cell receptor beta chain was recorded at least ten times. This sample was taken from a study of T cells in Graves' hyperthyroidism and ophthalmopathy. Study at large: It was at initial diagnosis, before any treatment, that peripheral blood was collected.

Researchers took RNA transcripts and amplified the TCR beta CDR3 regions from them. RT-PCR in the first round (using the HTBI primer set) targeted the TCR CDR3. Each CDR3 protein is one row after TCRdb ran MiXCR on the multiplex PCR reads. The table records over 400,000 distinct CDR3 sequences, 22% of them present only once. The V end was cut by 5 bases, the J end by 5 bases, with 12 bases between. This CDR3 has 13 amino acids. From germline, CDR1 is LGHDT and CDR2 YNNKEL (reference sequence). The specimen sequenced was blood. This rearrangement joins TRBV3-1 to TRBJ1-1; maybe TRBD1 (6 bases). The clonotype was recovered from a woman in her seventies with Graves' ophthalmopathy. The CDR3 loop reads CASSIRGGTEAFF. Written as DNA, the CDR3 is TGTGCCAGCAGCATAAGGGGGGGGACTGAAGCTTTCTTT.